This T cell receptor beta chain was identified in a study of blood T cell repertoires in COVID-19. Across the whole study: Nucleic acid was either cDNA or gDNA, and it came from T cells, B-cell-depleted T cells, or PBMCs.

CDR3 length: 16 residues. Germline assignment: CDR1 MNHEY and CDR2 SVGAGI. The ends were cut back, 0 bases at V and 0 bases at J, with 9 bases in the middle. In the authors' workflow: Amplification of reference gene primers provided the estimated nucleated cell counts. Assay used: immunoSEQ multiplex PCR; TCRdb lists only in-frame clones, some missing. V, J and clone size were drawn from that table, and D and trimming were deduced from the DNA. The sample includes about 340,000 clones, around nine tenths seen only once; the top ten take around 3.5%. The specimen was peripheral blood. This sequence was found in a woman aged 18-35 years who had recovered from COVID-19. J is TRBJ2-1 and V is TRBV6-5, with unresolved D. The CDR3 region has the DNA TGTGCCAGCAGTTACTCAGTTGGCAGCTCCTACAATGAGCAGTTCTTC. Translated, it gives CASSYSVGSSYNEQFF.